A single sample is the source of the 10 T cell receptor beta chains below, sequenced in a study of CD8+ T cells in alopecia areata. RNA was extracted and reverse transcribed into cDNA as the sequencing template. Produced via immunoSEQ multiplex PCR; TCRdb's table is partial and in-frame only. The table records approximately 130,000 clones, around 60% of them present only once. Treatment specified: oral pan-JAK inhibitor, 5-10 mg twice daily. This specimen was CD4+ T cells sorted from blood, taken at week 4, from a patient treated with tofacitinib. All receptors come from a human donor with alopecia areata.

This sequence joins TRBV13 and TRBJ1-6, with 7 bases aligning to TRBD1. CDR3 length: 14 residues. The germline V gene encodes CDR1 PRHDT and CDR2 FYEKMQ (reference sequence). V was clipped by 6 bases and J by 5 bases; unmatched bases: 4. The DNA for the CDR3 is TGTGCCAGCAGAGACAGGGATAATAATTCACCCCTCCACTTT. Translation gives CASRDRDNNSPLHF.

This chain uses TRBV5-1 with TRBJ2-5; D is unclear. V was cut by 0 bases and J by 1 base, with 16 bases left in between. Germline CDR1 reads SGHRS; CDR2 reads YFSETQ. The length of the CDR3 is 17 residues. Written as DNA, the CDR3 is TGCGCCAGCAGCTTGGTGGGGTCCGGGCGTCGCCAAGAGACCCAGTACTTC. As protein: CASSLVGSGRRQETQYF.

Only a few counts were recorded for this clone. The gene calls are TRBV10-3 and TRBJ2-3, with D uncertain. V dropped 0 bases and J dropped 1 base, with 5 bases sitting between them. CDR3 length equals 14 residues. The germline gives CDR1 ENHRY, CDR2 SYGVKD. The DNA of the CDR3 is TGTGCCATCAGTGAGTCGAGCGGCACAGATACGCAGTATTTT. It encodes CAISESSGTDTQYF.

This chain connects TRBV29-1 to TRBJ1-2; D is possibly TRBD1 (6 bases). The CDR3 is 13 amino acids. Trimming shortened V by 3 bases and J by 8 bases, and 16 bases separated the two germline ends. The germline CDR1 and CDR2 sequences are SQVTM and ANQGSEA. CDR3 sequence (DNA): TGCAGCGTTGACCATACAGGGTGGAAAGGCTACACCTTC. This translates into CSVDHTGWKGYTF. Full variable domain (rest looked up from reference TRBV29-1 and TRBJ1-2): SAVISQKPSRDICQRGTSLTIQCQVDSQVTMMFWYRQQPGQSLTLIATANQGSEATYESGFVIDKFPISRPNLTFSTLTVSNMSPEDSSIYLCSVDHTGWKGYTFGSGTRLTVV.

The chain recombines TRBV29-1 with TRBJ1-2; tentative D call: TRBD1 (6 bases). The CDR3 runs 15 residues. Germline values: CDR1 SQVTM, CDR2 ANQGSEA. Trimming cost V 7 bases and J 4 bases, with 22 bases left between them. CDR3 residues: CSARTRVQGPYGYTF. CDR3 nucleotide sequence: TGCAGCGCCCGTACTAGGGTCCAGGGGCCCTATGGCTACACCTTC.

The rearrangement joins TRBV5-1 to TRBJ2-5; 8 bases are shared with TRBD2. The germline CDR1 and CDR2 sequences are SGHRS and YFSETQ. The CDR3 loop spans 14 amino acids. Trimming cost V 7 bases and J 2 bases; bases outside gene matches: 7. CDR3 amino acids: CASASAGAQETQYF. The DNA of the CDR3 is TGCGCCAGCGCATCAGCGGGGGCTCAAGAGACCCAGTACTTC.

The V and J genes are TRBV21-1 and TRBJ2-1; TRBD1 is taken as the D call from the table, unchecked against the DNA. TRBV21-1 is designated a pseudogene. The CDR3 runs to 17 residues. The CDR3 is CASSRLGEIAKDNEQFF. The CDR3 DNA reads as TGTGCCAGCAGCCGCTTAGGGGAAATAGCCAAGGACAATGAGCAGTTCTTC.

The chain has TRBV29-1 and TRBJ2-1; D is undetermined. The CDR3 loop spans 12 amino acids. CDR1 and CDR2 (germline): SQVTM, ANQGSEA. V was shortened by 3 bases and J by 2 bases, with 5 bases between the two germline ends. The CDR3 here is CSVDDAYNEQFF. CDR3 in DNA: TGCAGCGTTGATGATGCCTACAATGAGCAGTTCTTC.

The V and J genes are TRBV7-3 and TRBJ2-1, with D tentatively TRBD2 (5 bases). Trimming removed 2 bases at V and 8 bases at J, with 10 bases between. CDR3 length: 13 residues. Germline V lookup: CDR1 SGHTA, CDR2 FQGTGA. This CDR3 is CASSLEPRDEQFF. CDR3 nucleotides: TGTGCCAGCAGCTTAGAGCCGCGGGATGAGCAGTTCTTC. Filled out from reference TRBV7-3 and TRBJ2-1, the complete variable domain reads GAGVSQTPSNKVTEKGKYVELRCDPISGHTALYWYRQSLGQGPEFLIYFQGTGAADDSGLPNDRFFAVRPEGSVSTLKIQRTERGDSAVYLCASSLEPRDEQFFGPGTRLTVL.

The chain uses TRBV9 and TRBJ2-6, with 10 bases lining up with TRBD1. V lost 4 bases, J lost 0 bases, and 4 bases stayed unmatched. The CDR3 spans 17 residues. Germline-derived CDR1 and CDR2 are SGDLS and YYNGEE. CDR3 region: CASSPGTGDSGANVLTF. The CDR3 DNA is TGTGCCAGCAGCCCCGGGACAGGGGACTCTGGGGCCAACGTCCTGACTTTC.